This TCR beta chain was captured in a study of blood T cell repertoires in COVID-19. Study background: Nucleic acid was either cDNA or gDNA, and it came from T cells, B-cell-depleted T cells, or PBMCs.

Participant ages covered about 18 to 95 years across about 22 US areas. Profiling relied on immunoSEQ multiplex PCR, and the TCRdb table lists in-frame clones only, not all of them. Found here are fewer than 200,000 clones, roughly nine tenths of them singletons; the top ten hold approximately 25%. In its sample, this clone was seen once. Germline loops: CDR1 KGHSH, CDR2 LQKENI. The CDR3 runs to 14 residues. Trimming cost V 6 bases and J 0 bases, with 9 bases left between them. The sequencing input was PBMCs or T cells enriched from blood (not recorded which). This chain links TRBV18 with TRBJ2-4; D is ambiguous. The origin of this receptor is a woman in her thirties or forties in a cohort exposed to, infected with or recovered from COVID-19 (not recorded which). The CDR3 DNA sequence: TGTGCCAGCTCCCTCCAGTTAGCCAAAAACATTCAGTACTTC. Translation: CASSLQLAKNIQYF. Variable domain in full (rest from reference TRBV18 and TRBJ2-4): NAGVMQNPRHLVRRRGQEARLRCSPMKGHSHVYWYRQLPEEGLKFMVYLQKENIIDESGMPKERFSAEFPKEGPSILRIQQVVRGDSAAYFCASSLQLAKNIQYFGAGTRLSVL.